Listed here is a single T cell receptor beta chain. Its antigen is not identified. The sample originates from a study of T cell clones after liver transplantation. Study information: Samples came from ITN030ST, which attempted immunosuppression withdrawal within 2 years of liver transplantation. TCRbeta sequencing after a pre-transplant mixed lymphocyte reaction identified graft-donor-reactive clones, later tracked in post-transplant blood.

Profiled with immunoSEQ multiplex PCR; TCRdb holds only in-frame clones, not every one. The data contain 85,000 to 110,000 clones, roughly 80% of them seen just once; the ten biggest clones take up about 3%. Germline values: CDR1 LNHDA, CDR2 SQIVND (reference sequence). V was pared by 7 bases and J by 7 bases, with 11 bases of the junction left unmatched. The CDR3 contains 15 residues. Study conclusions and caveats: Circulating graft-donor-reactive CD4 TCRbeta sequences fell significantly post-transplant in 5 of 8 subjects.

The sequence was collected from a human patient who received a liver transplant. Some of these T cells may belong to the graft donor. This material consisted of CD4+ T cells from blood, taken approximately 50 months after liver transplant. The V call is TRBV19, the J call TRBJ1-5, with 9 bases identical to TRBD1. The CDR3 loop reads CASKQGATPRQPQHF. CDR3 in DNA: TGTGCCAGTAAACAGGGGGCTACCCCTCGGCAGCCCCAGCATTTT.